Listed below are T cell receptor beta chains from one sample, sequenced in a study of blood T cells in healthy people across ages. Using its own MiXCR run on the 5' RACE reads, TCRdb lists one record per CDR3 protein. The data contain about 800,000 distinct CDR3 sequences, 58% of them seen just once; the ten biggest clones take up about 20%. Sequencing input: blood. The receptors shown here come from a man under 40 in good health. Both conserved end residues are part of each CDR3. The order of the fields is V gene, J gene, clone size, D gene, CDR3 DNA, CDR3 protein. A D gene is named only where the DNA matches it firmly. Only part of the rows carry a size: once, few, many, or a class if the clone is expanded.

V gene: TRBV4-2; J gene: TRBJ1-2; clone size: -; D gene: -; CDR3 DNA: TGTGCCAGCAGCCAAGTATTAGACAACACTAACTATGGCTACACCTTC; CDR3 protein: CASSQVLDNTNYGYTF
V gene: TRBV10-3; J gene: TRBJ1-3; clone size: -; D gene: -; CDR3 DNA: TGTACCATCCGACAACAAGACTCTGGAAACACCATATATTTT; CDR3 protein: CTIRQQDSGNTIYF
V gene: TRBV28; J gene: TRBJ1-2; clone size: -; D gene: -; CDR3 DNA: TGTGCCAGCAAGGGGGTAGGGGGAGTCACATATGGCTACACCTTC; CDR3 protein: CASKGVGGVTYGYTF
V gene: TRBV7-7; J gene: TRBJ2-3; clone size: -; D gene: -; CDR3 DNA: TGTGCTAGCAGCCCCGGCGTGTGGGGGGCAGATACGCAGTATTTT; CDR3 protein: CASSPGVWGADTQYF
V gene: TRBV7-9; J gene: TRBJ2-5; clone size: few; D gene: TRBD2; CDR3 DNA: TGTGCCAGCAGCCCTAAGGGGCGTAGCGGGAGTTATAGTCCGCTGGAGACCCAGTACTTC; CDR3 protein: CASSPKGRSGSYSPLETQYF
V gene: TRBV6-6; J gene: TRBJ1-2; clone size: -; D gene: TRBD1; CDR3 DNA: TGTGCCAGCAGTTCGCACCTCGGACAGGGCTTTGGCTACACCTTC; CDR3 protein: CASSSHLGQGFGYTF
V gene: TRBV7-9; J gene: TRBJ2-7; clone size: few; D gene: -; CDR3 DNA: TGTGCCAGCAGCGACAGCTTATACGAGCAGTACTTC; CDR3 protein: CASSDSLYEQYF
V gene: TRBV18; J gene: TRBJ2-1; clone size: -; D gene: TRBD2; CDR3 DNA: TGTGCCAGCTCACCACCCGATTTCCTAGCGGACTCCTACAATGAGCAGTTCTTC; CDR3 protein: CASSPPDFLADSYNEQFF
V gene: TRBV7-2; J gene: TRBJ1-5; clone size: -; D gene: TRBD1; CDR3 DNA: TGTGCCAGCAGCTCTACTGGGACAGGCCGTCAGCCCCAGCATTTT; CDR3 protein: CASSSTGTGRQPQHF
V gene: TRBV29-1; J gene: TRBJ2-1; clone size: -; D gene: -; CDR3 DNA: TGCAGCGTTGACCCAATGGGGAATGAGCAGTTCTTC; CDR3 protein: CSVDPMGNEQFF
V gene: TRBV12-3/TRBV12-4; J gene: TRBJ2-2; clone size: -; D gene: -; CDR3 DNA: TGTGCCACCCGGTGGGGGACCGGGGAGCTGTTTTTT; CDR3 protein: CATRWGTGELFF
V gene: TRBV29-1; J gene: TRBJ2-3; clone size: -; D gene: -; CDR3 DNA: TGCAGCGTTGAAGTCGGGGCAACAGGGATGGTGGCAGATACGCAGTATTTT; CDR3 protein: CSVEVGATGMVADTQYF
V gene: TRBV20-1; J gene: TRBJ2-7; clone size: -; D gene: TRBD2; CDR3 DNA: TGCAGTGGGACCTCCGGGCGGGGGGATGAGCAGTACTTC; CDR3 protein: CSGTSGRGDEQYF
V gene: TRBV27; J gene: TRBJ1-2; clone size: -; D gene: -; CDR3 DNA: TGTGCCAGCAGTCCACAGGGTGGGGGGTACTATGGCTACACCTTC; CDR3 protein: CASSPQGGGYYGYTF
V gene: TRBV18; J gene: TRBJ1-1; clone size: -; D gene: -; CDR3 DNA: TGTGCCAGCTCACCATCAGACAACACGGAAGCTTTCTTT; CDR3 protein: CASSPSDNTEAFF
V gene: TRBV20-1; J gene: TRBJ2-1; clone size: once; D gene: -; CDR3 DNA: TGCAGTGCCACGAAACCGGGACCGGACAATGAGCAGTTCTTC; CDR3 protein: CSATKPGPDNEQFF
V gene: TRBV20-1; J gene: TRBJ2-3; clone size: -; D gene: TRBD2; CDR3 DNA: TGCAGTGCTACTAGCGGGCCTTTCACAGATACGCAGTATTTT; CDR3 protein: CSATSGPFTDTQYF
V gene: TRBV20-1; J gene: TRBJ2-5; clone size: -; D gene: -; CDR3 DNA: TGCAGTGCCCTAAAACAGGGCTCTCAAGAGACCCAGTACTTC; CDR3 protein: CSALKQGSQETQYF
V gene: TRBV18; J gene: TRBJ2-1; clone size: -; D gene: -; CDR3 DNA: TGTGCCAGCTCATATCTGGCAGGGGCGCGAAATGAGCAGTTCTTC; CDR3 protein: CASSYLAGARNEQFF
V gene: TRBV7-6; J gene: TRBJ2-3; clone size: -; D gene: TRBD2; CDR3 DNA: TGTGCCAGCAGCTTAGGCGGGACTAGTCTCACAGATACGCAGTATTTT; CDR3 protein: CASSLGGTSLTDTQYF
V gene: TRBV15; J gene: TRBJ1-2; clone size: -; D gene: -; CDR3 DNA: TGTGCCACCAGCAGAGATTCGCGGGGCTACACCTTC; CDR3 protein: CATSRDSRGYTF
V gene: TRBV14; J gene: TRBJ2-1; clone size: -; D gene: -; CDR3 DNA: TGTGCCAGCAGCCAAGTCATAGGGGGGCACTCCTACAATGAGCAGTTCTTC; CDR3 protein: CASSQVIGGHSYNEQFF
V gene: TRBV5-1; J gene: TRBJ2-7; clone size: -; D gene: TRBD2; CDR3 DNA: TGCGCCAGCAGTTCAACCGGGACTAGCGGCGAGCAGTACTTC; CDR3 protein: CASSSTGTSGEQYF
V gene: TRBV11-2; J gene: TRBJ2-5; clone size: -; D gene: -; CDR3 DNA: TGTGCCAGCGCTCCGGGGTGGTTCGAGACCCAGTACTTC; CDR3 protein: CASAPGWFETQYF
V gene: TRBV25-1; J gene: TRBJ2-7; clone size: -; D gene: -; CDR3 DNA: TGTGCCAGCATTGGGTTAATTCCCCCCTACGAGCAGTACTTC; CDR3 protein: CASIGLIPPYEQYF
V gene: TRBV20-1; J gene: TRBJ2-5; clone size: -; D gene: -; CDR3 DNA: TGCAGTGCAGGGTACGGAGAGACCCAGTACTTC; CDR3 protein: CSAGYGETQYF
V gene: TRBV20-1; J gene: TRBJ2-5; clone size: -; D gene: TRBD1; CDR3 DNA: TGCAGTGCTAGAGATTCGCGACAGGGTCAAGAGACCCAGTACTTC; CDR3 protein: CSARDSRQGQETQYF
V gene: TRBV4-2; J gene: TRBJ2-3; clone size: few; D gene: -; CDR3 DNA: TGTGCCAGCAGCCAAGGCTCCGTGGGGGGAGGAACAGATACGCAGTATTTT; CDR3 protein: CASSQGSVGGGTDTQYF
V gene: TRBV11-2; J gene: TRBJ1-6; clone size: many; D gene: -; CDR3 DNA: TGTGCCAGCAGCTTAGCCCTGGATTCACCCCTCCACTTT; CDR3 protein: CASSLALDSPLHF
V gene: TRBV25-1; J gene: TRBJ2-5; clone size: few; D gene: -; CDR3 DNA: TGTGCCAGCAGTGAAGCGGTTTGGGAGACCCAGTACTTC; CDR3 protein: CASSEAVWETQYF
V gene: TRBV7-9; J gene: TRBJ1-2; clone size: -; D gene: TRBD1; CDR3 DNA: TGTGCCAGCAGCTTCTTGACAGGGTCGAACTATGGCTACACCTTC; CDR3 protein: CASSFLTGSNYGYTF
V gene: TRBV6-1; J gene: TRBJ2-1; clone size: -; D gene: TRBD2; CDR3 DNA: TGTGCCAGCAGTGAACAGGCTAGCGGGAGCAATGAGCAGTTCTTC; CDR3 protein: CASSEQASGSNEQFF
V gene: TRBV27; J gene: TRBJ1-2; clone size: -; D gene: TRBD1; CDR3 DNA: TGTGCCAGCAGTACAGGGGGCTATGGCTACACCTTC; CDR3 protein: CASSTGGYGYTF